A single sample gave rise to the 3 T cell receptor beta chains below, sequenced in a study of beta chain features in type 1 diabetes. Every isolated RNA sample was fully reverse transcribed, so sequencing captured expressed TCRB transcripts. This table comes from immunoSEQ multiplex PCR, and its TCRdb copy is limited to in-frame clones, with some not included. The data hold 450,000 to 550,000 clones, with about 32% observed a single time. Sequenced: naive CD4+ T cells from blood. The receptors derive from a man aged 18 to 30 in good health.

The chain links TRBV27 to TRBJ1-6; the D gene is possibly TRBD1 (6 bases). The CDR3 consists of 14 residues. Per the germline V gene, CDR1 is MNHEY and CDR2 is SMNVEV (reference sequence). Trimming left V 3 bases short and J 10 bases short, with 13 bases between. The CDR3 reads CASSFDRGHSPLHF. CDR3 bases: TGTGCCAGCAGTTTTGATCGGGGGCACTCACCCCTCCACTTT.

The chain recombines TRBV29-1 with TRBJ2-5; the match to TRBD2 covers 8 bases. The J call is doubtful: the DNA matches TRBJ2-7 better. CDR1 is SQVTM, CDR2 ANQGSEA, per germline. This CDR3 region has 12 residues. CDR3 nucleotides: TGCAGCGGAACTAGCGGATCCTACGAGCAGTACTTC. Encoded protein: CSGTSGSYEQYF.

This clone showed up just once. The CDR3 DNA sequence: TGCGCCAGCAGCTTGGTGGTAGCGGGGACCTACGAGCAGTACTTC. This sequence encodes CASSLVVAGTYEQYF. V gene TRBV5-1 combines with J gene TRBJ2-7, with TRBD2 matching over 8 bases. The CDR3 sequence is 15 residues long. Unmatched junction bases numbered 4, after V lost 0 bases and J lost 2 bases. The germline V gene has CDR1 SGHRS and CDR2 YFSETQ.